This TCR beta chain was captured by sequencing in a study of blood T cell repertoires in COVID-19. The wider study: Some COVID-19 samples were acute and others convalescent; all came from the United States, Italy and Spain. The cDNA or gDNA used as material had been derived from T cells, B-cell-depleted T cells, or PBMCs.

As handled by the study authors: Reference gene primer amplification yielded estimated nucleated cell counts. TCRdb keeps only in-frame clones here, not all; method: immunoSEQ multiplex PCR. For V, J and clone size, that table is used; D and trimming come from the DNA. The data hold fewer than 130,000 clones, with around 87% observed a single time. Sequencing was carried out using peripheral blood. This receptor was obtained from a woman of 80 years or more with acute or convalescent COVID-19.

The DNA for the CDR3 is TGTGCCAGCAGCTCGGGGAAGTACAGGGGGCTGGGATTTGGCAATCAGCCCCAGCATTTT. It encodes CASSSGKYRGLGFGNQPQHF. The chain uses TRBV5-8 and TRBJ1-5; TRBD1 matches at 9 bases. The CDR3 spans 20 residues. Per the germline V gene, CDR1 is SGHTS and CDR2 is YDEGEE. Trimming cost V 3 bases and J 2 bases; bases outside gene matches: 18.